This entry lists 23 T cell receptor beta chains sequenced from one sample in a study of blood T cell repertoires in COVID-19 (dated by TCRdb to the early 2020s). The method behind the library was the immunoSEQ multiplex PCR assay. In TCRdb, the immuneACCESS table is reduced to in-frame sequences with V and J assigned. These tables do not hold every clone; where another copy was compared, an unresolved V gene accounts for under half, and the others remain unexplained. In this sample the table shows over 120,000 clones, just under 90% of which occur a single time. The top ten constitute about 9.4% of the sample. The sample comprised peripheral blood. The receptors were sampled from a woman aged 45-59 years with active or convalescent COVID-19.

J is TRBJ2-1 and V is TRBV6-2 or TRBV6-3; 8 nucleotides match TRBD2. V gave up 5 bases and J gave up 6 bases; unmatched junction bases: 9. The CDR3 contains 15 residues. CDR1 and CDR2 (germline): MNHEY, SVGEGT. The CDR3 sequence: CASSKLSGKSNEQFF. DNA of the CDR3: TGTGCCAGCAGTAAGCTTAGCGGGAAGAGCAATGAGCAGTTCTTC.

The chain is built from TRBV29-1 and TRBJ1-1, with a weak D call TRBD1 (6 bases). The CDR3 extends over 12 amino acids. V was shortened by 3 bases and J by 10 bases, with 15 bases between the two germline ends. Germline assignment: CDR1 SQVTM and CDR2 ANQGSEA. The CDR3 spells CSVDHREIGAFF. The CDR3 DNA reads TGCAGCGTTGACCACAGGGAAATTGGAGCTTTCTTT.

The V gene is TRBV4-2, the J gene TRBJ2-1; 8 bases agree with TRBD1. The CDR3 contains 13 residues. Trimming removed 2 bases from V and 6 bases from J; junction bases left unmatched: 0. Per germline, CDR1 LGHNA and CDR2 YNFKEQ. The CDR3 DNA follows: TGTGCCAGCAGCCAAACAGGGGGCAATGAGCAGTTCTTC. Its protein product is CASSQTGGNEQFF.

The J gene is TRBJ2-6, the V gene TRBV7-9; D may be TRBD1 (5 bases). The germline V gene encodes CDR1 SEHNR and CDR2 FQNEAQ (reference sequence). Between the trimmed V and J ends, which lost 5 bases and 0 bases, there was a span of 17 bases. The CDR3 totals 18 residues. CDR3 sequence: CASSPKVGVGSGANVLTF. The DNA of the CDR3 is TGTGCCAGCAGCCCGAAAGTAGGGGTGGGCTCTGGGGCCAACGTCCTGACTTTC.

The rearrangement links TRBV6-5 to TRBJ1-2; D is unresolved. Germline V CDR1 and CDR2: MNHEY, SVGAGI. The CDR3 runs 11 residues. V dropped 4 bases and J dropped 7 bases, with 7 bases sitting between them. The CDR3 region is CASSSGFGYTF. CDR3 in DNA: TGTGCCAGCAGTTCGGGGTTTGGCTACACCTTC.

The chain has TRBV29-1 and TRBJ2-3; 12 nucleotides line up with TRBD1. The CDR3 covers 14 residues. V was pared by 7 bases and J by 6 bases, with 8 bases of the junction left unmatched. Germline V gives CDR1 SQVTM, CDR2 ANQGSEA. The CDR3 loop is CSGTGQGASDTQYF. DNA of the CDR3: TGCAGCGGTACGGGACAGGGGGCCTCGGATACGCAGTATTTT.

J is TRBJ1-4 and V is TRBV4-3; the D gene is possibly TRBD1 (5 bases). Germline V CDR1 and CDR2: LGHNA, YSLEER. V was cut by 4 bases and J by 7 bases, with 16 bases left in between. The CDR3 length is 15 residues. DNA for the CDR3: TGCGCCAGCAGCCGAGAAGTGGTACAGGCTGAAAAACTGTTTTTT. It translates to CASSREVVQAEKLFF.

The V and J genes are TRBV15 and TRBJ1-3; 8 nucleotides align to TRBD1. The CDR3 has 17 amino acids. CDR1 and CDR2 (germline): LNHNV, YYDKDF (reference sequence). V was clipped by 1 base and J by 0 bases; unmatched bases: 5. CDR3 protein: CATSRGQGTTSGNTIYF. As DNA, the CDR3 is TGTGCCACCAGCAGAGGACAGGGGACGACCTCTGGAAACACCATATATTTT.

V gene TRBV27 combines with J gene TRBJ1-5, with 9 positions matching TRBD1. The V gene end was trimmed by 5 bases and the J gene end by 6 bases; junction bases not matched to a gene: 11. Germline V gene data show CDR1 as MNHEY and CDR2 as SMNVEV (reference sequence). This CDR3 spans 16 amino acids. The CDR3 loop reads CASSPGDRAGGQPQHF. The CDR3 region has the DNA TGTGCCAGCAGTCCCGGGGACAGGGCAGGGGGTCAGCCCCAGCATTTT.

The genes are TRBV29-1 and TRBJ1-2, with unresolved D. The CDR3 has 11 amino acids. The V end was cut by 3 bases, the J end by 7 bases, with 9 bases between. Germline CDR1 and CDR2: SQVTM and ANQGSEA. The CDR3 region is CSVENQAGYTF. The DNA for the CDR3 is TGCAGCGTTGAGAACCAGGCTGGCTACACCTTC.

V and J are TRBV27 and TRBJ1-1, with D unclear. Germline values: CDR1 MNHEY, CDR2 SMNVEV (reference sequence). Deletions cut 3 bases from V and 1 base from J, with 9 bases between. The CDR3 extends over 14 amino acids. The CDR3 reads CASSFSRTNTEAFF. CDR3 in DNA: TGTGCCAGCAGTTTCTCTAGAACGAACACTGAAGCTTTCTTT.

This clone was seen just once. The chain combines TRBV6-5 with TRBJ2-7; 11 bases are a match to TRBD1. The CDR3 has 14 amino acids. V was clipped by 8 bases and J by 6 bases; unmatched bases: 9. Germline loops: CDR1 MNHEY, CDR2 SVGAGI. Here the CDR3 reads CASGRGQGEGEQYF. CDR3 nucleotides: TGTGCCAGCGGCAGGGGACAGGGGGAGGGCGAGCAGTACTTC.

The rearrangement uses TRBV7-2 and TRBJ2-5; 9 nucleotides match TRBD1. Germline CDR1 SGHTA, CDR2 FQGNSA. The CDR3 totals 14 residues. The V segment lost 6 bases and the J segment 5 bases; nucleotides outside the gene matches: 7. CDR3 loop: CASSWGQGPETQYF. The CDR3, as DNA: TGTGCCAGCAGTTGGGGACAGGGCCCTGAGACCCAGTACTTC.

The CDR3 nucleotides are TGTGCCAGCGTGGGAGGATACAACACTGAAGCTTTCTTT. It is translated as CASVGGYNTEAFF. The J gene is TRBJ1-1, the V gene TRBV19; D is unclear. The V gene's germline CDR1 is LNHDA and CDR2 SQIVND (reference sequence). The CDR3 contains 13 residues. V dropped 9 bases and J dropped 2 bases, with 13 bases sitting between them. Based on the CDR3 plus reference TRBV19 and TRBJ1-1, the full variable domain is DGGITQSPKYLFRKEGQNVTLSCEQNLNHDAMYWYRQDPGQGLRLIYYSQIVNDFQKGDIAEGYSVSREKKESFPLTVTSAQKNPTAFYLCASVGGYNTEAFFGQGTRLTVV.

The rearrangement links TRBV7-2 to TRBJ2-1; 7 bases are shared with TRBD1. With 1 base clipped from V and 0 bases from J, the junction kept 3 bases outside the gene matches. Germline V lookup: CDR1 SGHTA, CDR2 FQGNSA. The CDR3 loop spans 16 amino acids. CDR3 nucleotide sequence: TGTGCCAGCAGCTTAGACCGGGACAGCTCCTACAATGAGCAGTTCTTC. Amino acids: CASSLDRDSSYNEQFF.

The CDR3 protein is CASSQVGGSTLHF. The CDR3 DNA reads as TGTGCCAGCAGCCAAGTGGGAGGGTCCACCCTCCACTTT. V gene TRBV4-2 combines with J gene TRBJ1-6; D remains ambiguous. Per germline, CDR1 LGHNA and CDR2 YNFKEQ. CDR3 length equals 13 residues. The V end lost 1 base, the J end lost 14 bases, and 12 bases lay between the germline ends.

A few counts support this clone. V and J are TRBV7-6 and TRBJ1-4; D unresolved. The CDR3 covers 15 residues. Deletions cut 5 bases from V and 6 bases from J, with 16 bases between. CDR1 SGHVS and CDR2 FNYEAQ come from the germline V gene. CDR3 amino acids: CASSLTAYSDEKLFF. DNA for the CDR3: TGTGCCAGCAGCCTAACAGCTTATTCCGATGAAAAACTGTTTTTT.

This clone has only one observation. The rearrangement joins TRBV9 to TRBJ2-5; D gene ambiguous. Germline V gives CDR1 SGDLS, CDR2 YYNGEE. Trimming pared 4 bases from V and 1 base from J, leaving 8 bases between. The CDR3 spans 13 residues. The CDR3 DNA follows: TGTGCCAGCAGCTATGGCCTCCAAGAGACCCAGTACTTC. Its protein product is CASSYGLQETQYF.

The genes are TRBV27 and TRBJ1-1; 7 bases fit TRBD1. This CDR3 spans 14 amino acids. V was clipped by 4 bases and J by 3 bases; unmatched bases: 5. CDR1 is MNHEY, CDR2 SMNVEV, per germline (reference sequence). CDR3 residues: CASSSSTGDTEAFF. As DNA, the CDR3 is TGTGCCAGCAGTTCTTCAACAGGGGACACTGAAGCTTTCTTT.

The V gene is TRBV10-3, the J gene TRBJ2-2, with 11 bases fitting TRBD1. V shed 6 bases and J 6 bases; nucleotides not matched to a gene: 6. The CDR3 sequence is 15 residues long. CDR1 is ENHRY, CDR2 SYGVKD, per germline. The DNA of the CDR3 is TGTGCCATCAGACCCCCGGGACAGGGGGCCGGGGAGCTGTTTTTT. Residues: CAIRPPGQGAGELFF.

The chain links TRBV5-1 to TRBJ1-4; possible D gene TRBD1, 5 bases. Germline CDR1 is SGHRS and CDR2 is YFSETQ. This CDR3 contains 15 residues. Trimming cost V 4 bases and J 1 base, with 11 bases left between them. For the CDR3, the DNA is TGCGCCAGCAGCACCCAGGGACTAACTAATGAAAAACTGTTTTTT. This gives the protein CASSTQGLTNEKLFF.

This clone has only a few counts. The rearrangement links TRBV27 to TRBJ1-2, with no clear D. CDR3 length: 17 amino acids. The V end lost 2 bases, the J end lost 0 bases, and 16 bases lay between the germline ends. Germline V gene lookup returns CDR1 MNHEY and CDR2 SMNVEV (reference sequence). CDR3 in DNA: TGTGCCAGCAGTTTAGATGGTCGGACTCCCGCTAACTATGGCTACACCTTC. This codes for CASSLDGRTPANYGYTF.

In this sample, this clone turned up a few times. CDR3 sequence (DNA): TGTGCCAGCAGCCAAAACAGGGGTCGCACCTCCTATAATTCACCCCTCCACTTT. Protein product: CASSQNRGRTSYNSPLHF. The chain links TRBV3-1 (or the pseudogene TRBV3-2) to TRBJ1-6; 7 bases line up with TRBD1. Trimming took 2 bases from V and 0 from J; bases not matched to a gene: 7. CDR3 size: 18 residues. Per germline, CDR1 LGHDT and CDR2 YNNKEL (reference sequence).